A single T cell receptor (beta chain) is shown here with its context. Its cognate antigen is unknown. Germline values: CDR1 LNHDA, CDR2 SQIVND (reference sequence). The V and J ends lost 8 bases and 0 bases respectively, with 8 bases between them. The CDR3 consists of 13 residues. Using immunoSEQ multiplex PCR, the repertoire was profiled, and TCRdb retains in-frame clones only, with some absent. Among roughly 100,000 clones listed, about 93% were seen once. These data originate in a study of siplizumab effects on memory and regulatory T cells. Overall study results and limits: Among sequences traceable to unstimulated CD4+ memory cells, alloreactive ones were significantly reduced by siplizumab. To unstimulated subsets, only a minor fraction of alloreactive clones could be mapped.

Sequenced input: CD4+ T cells sorted from blood. The rearrangement uses TRBV19 and TRBJ2-1; TRBD2 is a possible D gene (7 bases). This TCR derives from a human donor in good health. Here the CDR3 reads CASGGASYNEQFF. The CDR3 bases are TGTGCCAGTGGGGGGGCCTCCTACAATGAGCAGTTCTTC.